A selection of T cell receptor beta chains follows, all from one sample in a study of T cells in Graves' hyperthyroidism and ophthalmopathy. TCRdb redid the calling of the multiplex PCR reads with MiXCR, one entry per CDR3 protein. In the table there are some 270,000 distinct CDR3 sequences, about 13% of which are singletons. Sequenced material: blood. These receptors came from a middle-aged woman with Graves' hyperthyroidism. Each CDR3 is given with its conserved first and last residue. Each record gives: CDR3 protein, V gene, J gene.

CDR3 protein: CASSLSIGTLYEQYF; V gene: TRBV27; J gene: TRBJ2-7
CDR3 protein: CASSYSHEQFF; V gene: TRBV6-5; J gene: TRBJ2-1
CDR3 protein: CSARAGAERNQPQHF; V gene: TRBV20-1; J gene: TRBJ1-5
CDR3 protein: CACGGSYEQYF; V gene: TRBV30; J gene: TRBJ2-7
CDR3 protein: CASSPDREANEKLFF; V gene: TRBV28; J gene: TRBJ1-4
CDR3 protein: CASSPPGSSYNEQFF; V gene: TRBV7-9; J gene: TRBJ2-1
CDR3 protein: CASSLVGTHEAFF; V gene: TRBV5-5; J gene: TRBJ1-1
CDR3 protein: CASSPGTGSTDTQYF; V gene: TRBV11-2; J gene: TRBJ2-3
CDR3 protein: CASSFGGSYGYTF; V gene: TRBV27; J gene: TRBJ1-2
CDR3 protein: CASSQGEHQPQHF; V gene: TRBV27; J gene: TRBJ1-5
CDR3 protein: CASSGDSSLDYTF; V gene: TRBV2; J gene: TRBJ1-2